Presented here are 23 T cell receptor beta chains from one specimen sequenced in a study of blood T cell repertoires in COVID-19. This table comes from immunoSEQ multiplex PCR, and its TCRdb copy is limited to in-frame clones, with some not included. The sample consists of 150,000 to 200,000 clones, roughly 86% of them appearing once. Specimen: peripheral blood. Receptor source: a woman aged 45 to 65 with acute or convalescent COVID-19.

This clone has a single count. The CDR3: CASSQIFPEIAKNIQYF. CDR3 coding DNA: TGTGCCAGCAGCCAGATTTTTCCGGAGATAGCCAAAAACATTCAGTACTTC. The rearrangement joins TRBV2 to TRBJ2-4; D is unresolved. CDR3 length: 17 amino acids. Germline CDR1 and CDR2: SNHLY and FYNNEI. V lost 6 bases, J lost 0 bases, and 18 bases lay in between.

V is TRBV6-5 and J is TRBJ1-1; D possibly corresponds to TRBD1 (6 bases). Germline V CDR1 and CDR2: MNHEY, SVGAGI. CDR3 size: 13 residues. With 10 bases removed from V and 3 bases from J, the gap between germline ends came to 15 bases. The CDR3 here is CATSGEEDTEAFF. The CDR3 DNA sequence: TGTGCCACCTCAGGGGAAGAGGACACTGAAGCTTTCTTT.

This chain uses TRBV5-1 with TRBJ1-1, with D perhaps matching TRBD1 (5 bases). This CDR3 has 15 amino acids. The V end was cut by 0 bases, the J end by 0 bases, with 9 bases between. Germline CDR1 SGHRS, CDR2 YFSETQ. CDR3 bases: TGCGCCAGCAGCTTGGGCCCGGGGGTGAACACTGAAGCTTTCTTT. This gives the protein CASSLGPGVNTEAFF.

This chain uses TRBV11-2 with TRBJ1-2; TRBD1 matches 8 bases. V gave up 5 bases and J gave up 7 bases; unmatched junction bases: 15. Germline-derived CDR1 and CDR2 are SGHAT and FQNNGV. The CDR3 spans 16 residues. The CDR3 reads CASSPETGVSQRGYTF. The CDR3 bases are TGTGCCAGCAGCCCGGAGACAGGGGTCTCCCAACGTGGCTACACCTTC.

The CDR3 here is CASSAQALGELFF. CDR3 in DNA: TGTGCCAGCAGCGCCCAAGCGCTCGGGGAGCTGTTTTTT. V gene TRBV9 combines with J gene TRBJ2-2; D is uncertain. Germline lookup yields CDR1 SGDLS and CDR2 YYNGEE. Trimming took off 3 bases at V and 7 bases at J, with 10 bases between the two ends. This CDR3 has 13 residues.

The gene calls are TRBV2 and TRBJ2-5; the D is unclear. Germline V gives CDR1 SNHLY, CDR2 FYNNEI. This CDR3 is 11 amino acids long. V was clipped by 7 bases and J by 2 bases, with 5 bases between them. The CDR3: CASNYQETQYF. The CDR3, as DNA: TGTGCCAGCAATTATCAAGAGACCCAGTACTTC.

The rearrangement joins TRBV5-6 to TRBJ2-1, with D perhaps TRBD1 (5 bases). The CDR3 has 14 residues. Germline CDR1 is SGHDT and CDR2 is YYEEEE. Between the trimmed V and J ends, which lost 2 bases and 4 bases, there was a span of 10 bases. This CDR3 reads CASSLGVGYNEQFF. CDR3 sequence (DNA): TGTGCCAGCAGCTTAGGGGTCGGGTACAATGAGCAGTTCTTC.

This rearrangement joins TRBV29-1 to TRBJ1-2, with 10 bases fitting TRBD1. CDR1 and CDR2 from the germline V gene are SQVTM and ANQGSEA. The CDR3 runs 15 residues. V was clipped by 6 bases and J by 7 bases; unmatched bases: 14. CDR3 bases: TGCAGCGTACCCGTGTCCGGGACAGGGGTTGGTGGCTACACCTTC. This sequence encodes CSVPVSGTGVGGYTF.

This chain uses TRBV7-9 with TRBJ1-4; D possibly corresponds to TRBD1 (5 bases). From germline, CDR1 is SEHNR and CDR2 FQNEAQ (reference sequence). V shed 2 bases and J shed 3 bases, with 16 bases lying between them. This CDR3 contains 17 residues. For the CDR3, the DNA is TGTGCCAGCAGCTTAATGGTCTATGTAGGGGCTAATGAAAAACTGTTTTTT. Its protein is CASSLMVYVGANEKLFF. The full variable domain, rest sourced from reference TRBV7-9 and TRBJ1-4, is DTGVSQNPRHKITKRGQNVTFRCDPISEHNRLYWYRQTLGQGPEFLTYFQNEAQLEKSRLLSDRFSAERPKGSFSTLEIQRTEQGDSAMYLCASSLMVYVGANEKLFFGSGTQLSVL.

The chain combines TRBV15 with TRBJ1-5; TRBD1 is a possible D gene (6 bases). V was cut by 0 bases and J by 10 bases, with 13 bases left in between. Germline loops: CDR1 LNHNV, CDR2 YYDKDF (reference sequence). This CDR3 has 14 residues. The CDR3 spells CATSRDRQGRPQHF. The CDR3 DNA reads TGTGCCACCAGCAGAGACCGGCAGGGGCGACCCCAGCATTTT.

V is TRBV19 and J is TRBJ1-6; no definite D call. Germline CDR1 LNHDA, CDR2 SQIVND (reference sequence). V lost 8 bases, J lost 6 bases, and 8 bases lay in between. This CDR3 is 12 amino acids long. For the CDR3, the DNA is TGTGCCAGTGCGTTCGGTAATTCACCCCTCCACTTT. This translates into CASAFGNSPLHF.

The chain carries TRBV7-9 and TRBJ2-7, with 7 bases aligning to TRBD1. Germline V gene lookup returns CDR1 SEHNR and CDR2 FQNEAQ (reference sequence). This CDR3 spans 14 amino acids. V shed 3 bases and J 1 base; nucleotides not matched to a gene: 3. CDR3 protein: CASSLTGSSYEQYF. In DNA, the CDR3 is TGTGCCAGCAGCTTGACAGGGTCTTCCTACGAGCAGTACTTC.

This chain uses TRBV27 with TRBJ1-2, with TRBD1 as a possible D gene (5 bases). The V gene's germline CDR1 is MNHEY and CDR2 SMNVEV (reference sequence). Trimming cost V 3 bases and J 5 bases, with 10 bases left between them. The CDR3 is 13 residues long. The CDR3 coding sequence is TGTGCCAGCAGTTTCGGACACAATTATGGCTACACCTTC. Protein: CASSFGHNYGYTF.

This clone came up once. J is TRBJ1-2 and V is TRBV7-2, with D unclear. V was cut by 1 base and J by 4 bases, with 13 bases left in between. There are 15 residues in the CDR3. Germline V gene data show CDR1 as SGHTA and CDR2 as FQGNSA. The chain's CDR3 is CASSLVKVAGYGYTF. The CDR3 DNA follows: TGTGCCAGCAGCTTAGTCAAGGTGGCGGGCTATGGCTACACCTTC. The full variable domain, in which reference TRBV7-2 and TRBJ1-2 provide the parts outside the CDR3, is GAGVSQSPSNKVTEKGKDVELRCDPISGHTALYWYRQSLGQGLEFLIYFQGNSAPDKSGLPSDRFSAERTGGSVSTLTIQRTQQEDSAVYLCASSLVKVAGYGYTFGSGTRLTVV.

The genes are TRBV19 and TRBJ2-5; 11 bases agree with TRBD2. The CDR3 is 15 residues long. Germline V gene lookup returns CDR1 LNHDA and CDR2 SQIVND (reference sequence). Trimming at V came to 5 bases and at J to 5 bases, leaving 7 bases not matched to a gene. In DNA, the CDR3 is TGTGCCAGTAGTTCGGTAGCGGGGGGGCCGGAGACCCAGTACTTC. This encodes CASSSVAGGPETQYF.

The chain carries TRBV19 and TRBJ1-5; 8 nucleotides agree with TRBD1. V shed 6 bases and J 1 base; nucleotides not matched to a gene: 5. The germline gives CDR1 LNHDA, CDR2 SQIVND (reference sequence). The CDR3 has 15 residues. CDR3 residues: CASRVAGGSNQPQHF. The DNA for the CDR3 is TGTGCCAGTAGAGTTGCAGGGGGCAGCAATCAGCCCCAGCATTTT.

This clone has a handful of counts. The rearrangement links TRBV7-2 to TRBJ2-2; 9 positions agree with TRBD2. Germline values: CDR1 SGHTA, CDR2 FQGNSA. With V trimmed by 1 base and J by 4 bases, 4 bases remained unmatched. This CDR3 has 16 residues. This CDR3 is CASSLGPSGVTGELFF. DNA for the CDR3: TGTGCCAGCAGCTTAGGACCTAGCGGGGTCACCGGGGAGCTGTTTTTT.

This clone was detected a few times. The chain is built from TRBV5-1 and TRBJ1-2, with TRBD1 matching 9 bases. The J segment lost 3 bases and the V segment lost 4 bases, leaving 13 bases of the junction unmatched. Germline loops: CDR1 SGHRS, CDR2 YFSETQ. The CDR3 totals 17 residues. The DNA of the CDR3 is TGCGCCAGCAGCCCCGGTCCCTCCCGGGACAGGGACTATGGCTACACCTTC. It encodes CASSPGPSRDRDYGYTF.

This sequence joins TRBV4-1 and TRBJ2-7, with TRBD1 matching over 7 bases. Losses at the gene ends were 3 bases for V and 5 bases for J; bases not matched to a gene: 13. This CDR3 spans 16 amino acids. CDR1 and CDR2 (germline): MGHRA, YSYEKL. In DNA form, the CDR3 reads TGCGCCAGCAGCCAGGCAGGGGGTAGGGCCTACGACGAGCAGTACTTC. This gives the protein CASSQAGGRAYDEQYF.

This clone has only one observation. The rearrangement joins TRBV2 to TRBJ2-3; D call uncertain. This CDR3 spans 11 amino acids. Germline values: CDR1 SNHLY, CDR2 FYNNEI. V dropped 7 bases and J dropped 4 bases, with 6 bases sitting between them. CDR3: CASTGSDTQYF. DNA of the CDR3: TGTGCCAGCACCGGTTCAGATACGCAGTATTTT.

V and J are TRBV7-2 and TRBJ2-3; 8 nucleotides line up with TRBD2. CDR1 is SGHTA, CDR2 FQGNSA, per germline. The CDR3 is 15 amino acids. The V and J ends lost 6 bases and 5 bases, in that order; junction bases with no gene match: 10. Written as DNA, the CDR3 is TGTGCCAGCAGTCCAAGCGGGAGCGGTTTAGATACGCAGTATTTT. Its protein product is CASSPSGSGLDTQYF.

The rearrangement joins TRBV29-1 to TRBJ1-1; the match to TRBD1 covers 7 bases. The germline V gene encodes CDR1 SQVTM and CDR2 ANQGSEA. There are 13 residues in the CDR3. The junction had 8 bases not matched to a gene; V was cut back by 6 bases and J by 4 bases. CDR3: CSVHRGSATEAFF. The CDR3 DNA reads as TGCAGCGTACACAGGGGAAGTGCCACTGAAGCTTTCTTT.

The CDR3 DNA reads TGTGCCAGCAGCAAAAAGGGGGACAGGTCCTACGAGCAGTACTTC. This gives the protein CASSKKGDRSYEQYF. V and J are TRBV21-1 and TRBJ2-7; the D call TRBD1 from the table was never checked on the DNA. TRBV21-1 is marked as a pseudogene. The length of the CDR3 is 15 residues.